The next 25 T cell receptor beta chains were all read from a single sample in a study of cytomegalovirus exposure and HLA in healthy donors. This PCR relied on a set of 60 Vbeta primers and 13 Jbeta primers. Using immunoSEQ multiplex PCR, the repertoire was profiled, and TCRdb retains in-frame clones only, with some absent. Its table lists over 100,000 clones. Specimen: PBMCs. All receptors derive from a young man in good health and CMV-seronegative.

The rearrangement joins TRBV6-5 to TRBJ1-1; the D is unclear. The germline V and J ends were trimmed by 2 bases and 4 bases, with 8 bases remaining between them. From germline, CDR1 is MNHEY and CDR2 SVGAGI. The CDR3 covers 13 residues. In DNA, the CDR3 is TGTGCCAGCAGTTACGGGCACCTCACTGAAGCTTTCTTT. This gives the protein CASSYGHLTEAFF.

The rearrangement links TRBV6-5 to TRBJ1-1; D may be TRBD1 (5 bases). Between the trimmed V and J ends, which lost 0 bases and 6 bases, there was a span of 11 bases. Germline values: CDR1 MNHEY, CDR2 SVGAGI. The CDR3 runs to 14 residues. The CDR3 DNA reads TGTGCCAGCAGTTACTCACGTTGGGGCCCTGAAGCTTTCTTT. Its protein product is CASSYSRWGPEAFF.

J is TRBJ1-2 and V is TRBV18, with D hard to call. Germline V gene sequence: CDR1 KGHSH, CDR2 LQKENI. The CDR3 contains 12 residues. Trimming took off 3 bases at V and 7 bases at J, with 9 bases between the two ends. DNA for the CDR3: TGTGCCAGCTCACCCGGGAAGTCTGGCTACACCTTC. This encodes CASSPGKSGYTF.

The rearrangement links TRBV5-4 to TRBJ2-7, with 12 positions matching TRBD1. Per the germline V gene, CDR1 is SGHNT and CDR2 is YYREEE (reference sequence). The ends lost 5 bases at V and 7 bases at J; junction bases unmatched: 10. The length of the CDR3 is 15 residues. The CDR3 nucleotides are TGTGCCAGCAGACAAACTGGGACAGGGGGCCGTGAGCAGTACTTC. It is translated as CASRQTGTGGREQYF.

The chain combines TRBV10-3 with TRBJ2-7; D is ambiguous. With 0 bases removed from V and 7 bases from J, the gap between germline ends came to 4 bases. This CDR3 is 11 amino acids long. CDR1 is ENHRY and CDR2 is SYGVKD in the germline V gene. The CDR3 reads CAISESREQYF. CDR3 DNA sequence: TGTGCCATCAGTGAGTCTCGGGAGCAGTACTTC.

V and J are TRBV19 and TRBJ1-2; D unclear. Trimming left V 5 bases short and J 4 bases short, with 11 bases between. This CDR3 is built from 13 residues. Germline V gene lookup returns CDR1 LNHDA and CDR2 SQIVND (reference sequence). CDR3 residues: CASSPPAVYGYTF. CDR3 DNA: TGTGCCAGTAGTCCCCCGGCGGTCTATGGCTACACCTTC.

The genes are TRBV6-6 and TRBJ2-1; TRBD1 matches at 11 bases. The V and J ends lost 2 bases and 11 bases, in that order; junction bases with no gene match: 2. Germline V gene lookup returns CDR1 MNHNY and CDR2 SVGAGI (reference sequence). The length of the CDR3 is 13 residues. CDR3 protein: CASSYVDRGQQFF. The CDR3 region has the DNA TGTGCCAGCAGTTACGTGGACAGGGGGCAGCAGTTCTTC.

V and J are TRBV5-4 and TRBJ2-7; 7 bases are shared with TRBD2. The CDR3 runs to 15 residues. Germline-derived CDR1 and CDR2 are SGHNT and YYREEE (reference sequence). With V trimmed by 0 bases and J by 1 base, 4 bases remained unmatched. The CDR3 spells CASSLAGGISYEQYF. The CDR3 coding sequence is TGTGCCAGCAGCTTGGCGGGGGGAATATCCTACGAGCAGTACTTC.

Here the CDR3 DNA reads TGTGCCAGCAGCTTAGAAGGGGGTTGGACTGAAGCTTTCTTT. This gives the protein CASSLEGGWTEAFF. The rearrangement joins TRBV7-3 to TRBJ1-1, with D tentatively TRBD1 (6 bases). CDR3 length: 14 amino acids. Between the trimmed V and J ends, which lost 2 bases and 5 bases, there was a span of 12 bases. Germline CDR1 is SGHTA and CDR2 is FQGTGA.

In the case of this clone: The junction departs from the called germline gene at one end, perhaps through a read error. J is TRBJ2-5 and V is TRBV7-2; D gene uncertain. The CDR3 consists of 14 residues. Per the germline V gene, CDR1 is SGHTA and CDR2 is FQGNSA. CDR3 residues: CASSIAPGQETQYF. The CDR3 DNA sequence: TGTGCCAGCAGCATAGCCCCCGGCCAAGAGACCCAGTACTTC.

V usage is TRBV2 and J usage is TRBJ2-2; 7 nucleotides agree with TRBD1. Germline values: CDR1 SNHLY, CDR2 FYNNEI. V was clipped by 6 bases and J by 3 bases; unmatched bases: 4. The CDR3 runs 14 residues. The CDR3 spells CASRRQGDTGELFF. The CDR3 coding sequence is TGTGCCAGCAGGAGACAGGGAGACACCGGGGAGCTGTTTTTT.

J is TRBJ2-7 and V is TRBV28; perhaps TRBD1 as D (6 bases). Germline-derived CDR1 and CDR2 are MDHEN and SYDVKM. The V end was cut by 5 bases, the J end by 2 bases, with 16 bases between. CDR3 length: 15 residues. The CDR3 coding sequence is TGTGCCAGCAGTCCTGGGGGCGCACCCCCCTACGAGCAGTACTTC. It specifies CASSPGGAPPYEQYF. Looking up the rest from reference TRBV28 and TRBJ2-7 gives the full variable domain: DVKVTQSSRYLVKRTGEKVFLECVQDMDHENMFWYRQDPGLGLRLIYFSYDVKMKEKGDIPEGYSVSREKKERFSLILESASTNQTSMYLCASSPGGAPPYEQYFGPGTRLTVT.

The V and J genes are TRBV4-3 and TRBJ2-3; no clear D. The CDR3 has 15 amino acids. V was clipped by 1 base and J by 2 bases, with 10 bases between them. Germline CDR1 is LGHNA and CDR2 is YSLEER. The CDR3 loop reads CASSQVLFNTDTQYF. CDR3 in DNA: TGCGCCAGCAGCCAAGTCTTGTTTAACACAGATACGCAGTATTTT.

The rearrangement joins TRBV11-2 to TRBJ2-7; TRBD2 agrees at 11 bases. The germline CDR1 and CDR2 sequences are SGHAT and FQNNGV. Trimming at V came to 2 bases and at J to 1 base, leaving 4 bases not matched to a gene. The CDR3 sequence is 16 residues long. CDR3 DNA sequence: TGTGCCAGCAGCTTACGGATAGCGGGAGGGTCCTACGAGCAGTACTTC. Amino acid sequence: CASSLRIAGGSYEQYF.

The chain combines TRBV27 with TRBJ2-3; D remains ambiguous. Trimming stripped 7 bases from V and 0 bases from J, with 11 bases between. CDR1 is MNHEY and CDR2 is SMNVEV in the germline V gene (reference sequence). The CDR3 runs 14 residues. Written as DNA, the CDR3 is TGTGCCAGCAAGACAACCAGAAGCACAGATACGCAGTATTTT. Amino acids: CASKTTRSTDTQYF.

The rearrangement uses TRBV5-4 and TRBJ1-1, with no clear D. The CDR3 has 13 residues. CDR1 and CDR2 from the germline V gene are SGHNT and YYREEE (reference sequence). Trimming left V 0 bases short and J 5 bases short, with 8 bases between. The CDR3: CASSLAEGTEAFF. The CDR3 region has the DNA TGTGCCAGCAGCTTGGCTGAGGGAACTGAAGCTTTCTTT. Full variable domain (outside the CDR3, taken from reference TRBV5-4 and TRBJ1-1): ETGVTQSPTHLIKTRGQQVTLRCSSQSGHNTVSWYQQALGQGPQFIFQYYREEENGRGNFPPRFSGLQFPNYSSELNVNALELDDSALYLCASSLAEGTEAFFGQGTRLTVV.

CDR3 sequence: CAWGGTEAFF. DNA of the CDR3: TGTGCCTGGGGGGGGACTGAAGCTTTCTTT. The chain employs TRBV30 and TRBJ1-1; a possible D gene is TRBD1 (5 bases). The CDR3 covers 10 residues. Germline CDR1 is GTSNPN and CDR2 is SVGIG (reference sequence). Trimming cost V 5 bases and J 5 bases, with 6 bases left between them.

The chain employs TRBV5-4 and TRBJ1-4; 9 nucleotides line up with TRBD1. Germline V CDR1 and CDR2: SGHNT, YYREEE (reference sequence). CDR3 length equals 15 residues. The trim removed 3 bases at V and 7 bases at J, leaving 7 bases unmatched. The CDR3 is CASSYPGTGSEKLFF. In DNA form, the CDR3 reads TGTGCCAGCAGCTATCCCGGGACAGGGAGTGAAAAACTGTTTTTT. Full variable domain (remainder filled in from reference TRBV5-4 and TRBJ1-4): ETGVTQSPTHLIKTRGQQVTLRCSSQSGHNTVSWYQQALGQGPQFIFQYYREEENGRGNFPPRFSGLQFPNYSSELNVNALELDDSALYLCASSYPGTGSEKLFFGSGTQLSVL.

The chain links TRBV4-1 to TRBJ2-7, with D hard to call. CDR1 is MGHRA, CDR2 YSYEKL, per germline. Deletions cut 4 bases from V and 5 bases from J, with 12 bases between. The CDR3 loop spans 13 amino acids. CDR3 protein: CASSPHRGDEQYF. DNA of the CDR3: TGCGCCAGCAGCCCTCATCGCGGCGACGAGCAGTACTTC.

The V gene is TRBV11-2, the J gene TRBJ2-2; TRBD1 matches 7 bases. J gave up 4 bases and V 5 bases, and 7 bases lay outside the gene matches. Germline values: CDR1 SGHAT, CDR2 FQNNGV. The CDR3 is made up of 15 amino acids. The CDR3 protein is CASSPLGQATGELFF. CDR3 DNA: TGTGCCAGCAGCCCCTTAGGACAGGCCACCGGGGAGCTGTTTTTT.

The CDR3 reads CASSLGGGTAGELFF. The DNA of the CDR3 is TGTGCCAGCAGCTTAGGTGGCGGGACCGCCGGGGAGCTGTTTTTT. The chain uses TRBV7-2 and TRBJ2-2; D is possibly TRBD2 (6 bases). The germline V gene encodes CDR1 SGHTA and CDR2 FQGNSA. The CDR3 runs to 15 residues. Trimming left V 1 base short and J 6 bases short, with 12 bases between.

The chain has TRBV9 and TRBJ1-1; no definite D call. Germline loops: CDR1 SGDLS, CDR2 YYNGEE. This CDR3 has 13 residues. Trimming took off 0 bases at V and 2 bases at J, with 5 bases between the two ends. This CDR3 is CASSVDTNTEAFF. In DNA, the CDR3 is TGTGCCAGCAGCGTAGACACCAACACTGAAGCTTTCTTT.

J is TRBJ1-1 and V is TRBV11-3; TRBD1 aligns across 9 bases. This CDR3 comprises 15 residues. V shed 3 bases and J 1 base; nucleotides not matched to a gene: 3. The germline CDR1 and CDR2 sequences are SGHNT and YENEEA. The CDR3: CASSFGQGSNTEAFF. CDR3 in DNA: TGTGCCAGCAGCTTCGGACAGGGGTCGAACACTGAAGCTTTCTTT.

This chain links TRBV18 with TRBJ1-1; a weak D match, TRBD1 (5 bases). V was clipped by 0 bases and J by 0 bases, with 8 bases between them. CDR3 size: 15 residues. Germline loops: CDR1 KGHSH, CDR2 LQKENI. CDR3 nucleotide sequence: TGTGCCAGCTCACCACCAAACAGGTTGAACACTGAAGCTTTCTTT. This translates into CASSPPNRLNTEAFF. Full variable domain (remainder filled in from reference TRBV18 and TRBJ1-1): NAGVMQNPRHLVRRRGQEARLRCSPMKGHSHVYWYRQLPEEGLKFMVYLQKENIIDESGMPKERFSAEFPKEGPSILRIQQVVRGDSAAYFCASSPPNRLNTEAFFGQGTRLTVV.

The chain links TRBV11-2 to TRBJ2-5; D may be TRBD1 (5 bases). This CDR3 comprises 15 residues. Trimming removed 5 bases from V and 5 bases from J, with 18 bases in between. Germline-derived CDR1 and CDR2 are SGHAT and FQNNGV. Written as DNA, the CDR3 is TGTGCCAGCAGCCCGAGCTTAAGGGGCTTTGAGACCCAGTACTTC. It yields the protein CASSPSLRGFETQYF.